This T cell receptor (beta chain) was identified in a study of cytomegalovirus exposure and HLA in healthy donors. Turning to the study itself: A previous analysis identified approximately 110 million unique TCR beta sequences derived from around 200 million T cells. Study results and caveats: Later on, an analysis showed TCR association rates differing by HLA locus, with DRB1 the most and HLA-C the fewest. Despite most TCR sequences being rare, some public TCRs occurred in many donors.

For this clone: Its antigen is not identified.

CDR1 and CDR2 (germline): MGHRA, YSYEKL. V lost 3 bases and J lost 6; bases outside the gene matches: 5. This CDR3 spans 14 amino acids. Vbeta (60) and Jbeta (13) primers were used in the PCR. Per the study methods: As a later analysis found, there were 82 million or so unique TCR beta chains, of which roughly 11 million were shared. Data came from immunoSEQ multiplex PCR; TCRdb stores just in-frame clones and leaves some out. From that table come the V and J calls and clone size; the DNA was used to work out D and trimming. This sample carries about 200,000 clones, approximately 80% of them seen once, and the ten largest clones take around 2.8%.

Sequencing used PBMCs. The receptor was isolated from a man aged 25-45 years in good health and CMV-seronegative. The gene calls are TRBV4-1 and TRBJ2-5, with 9 bases that match TRBD2. CDR3 sequence reads: CASSHLAGLKTQYF. In nucleotides, the CDR3 is TGCGCCAGCAGCCACCTAGCGGGGCTGAAGACCCAGTACTTC.